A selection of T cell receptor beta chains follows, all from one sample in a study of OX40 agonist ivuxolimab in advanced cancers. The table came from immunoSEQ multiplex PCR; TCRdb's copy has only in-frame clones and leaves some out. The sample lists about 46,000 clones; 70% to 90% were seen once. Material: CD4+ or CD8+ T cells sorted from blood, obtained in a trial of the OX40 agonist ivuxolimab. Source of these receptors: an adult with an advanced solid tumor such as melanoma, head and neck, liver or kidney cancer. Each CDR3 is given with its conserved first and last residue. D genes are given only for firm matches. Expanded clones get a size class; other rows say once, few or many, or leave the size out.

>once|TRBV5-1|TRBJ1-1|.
CASSLGPEAFF
TGCGCCAGCAGCCTAGGGCCTGAAGCTTTCTTT
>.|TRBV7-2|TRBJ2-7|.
CASSLATQSPYEQYF
TGTGCCAGCAGCCTAGCCACCCAATCCCCCTACGAGCAGTACTTC
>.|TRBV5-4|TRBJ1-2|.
CASSLERGPYGYTF
TGTGCCAGCAGCTTGGAGCGGGGCCCCTATGGCTACACCTTC
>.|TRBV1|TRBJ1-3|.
CTSPPNLSGNTIYF
TGCACCAGCCCCCCAAACCTCTCTGGAAACACCATATATTTT
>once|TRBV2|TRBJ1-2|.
CASSEIRDINYGYTF
TGTGCCAGCAGTGAAATTCGGGACATAAACTATGGCTACACCTTC
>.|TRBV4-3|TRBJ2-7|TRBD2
CASSPTASGPYEQYF
TGCGCCAGCAGCCCAACTGCTAGCGGGCCCTACGAGCAGTACTTC
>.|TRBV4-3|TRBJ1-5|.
CASSQDGDSNQPQHF
TGCGCCAGCAGCCAAGACGGGGATAGCAATCAGCCCCAGCATTTT
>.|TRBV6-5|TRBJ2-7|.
CASSYEVSYEQYF
TGTGCCAGCAGTTACGAGGTTTCCTACGAGCAGTACTTC
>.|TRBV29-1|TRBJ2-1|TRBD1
CSVGTGHPSYNEQFF
TGCAGCGTTGGGACAGGGCATCCCTCCTACAATGAGCAGTTCTTC
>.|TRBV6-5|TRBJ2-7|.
CASSHSYEQYF
TGTGCCAGCAGTCACTCTTACGAGCAGTACTTC
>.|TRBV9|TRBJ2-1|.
CASSPSGALYNEQFF
TGTGCCAGCAGCCCGAGCGGTGCCCTCTACAATGAGCAGTTCTTC
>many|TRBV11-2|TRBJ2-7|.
CASSLGPPYEQYF
TGTGCCAGCAGCTTAGGTCCCCCCTACGAGCAGTACTTC
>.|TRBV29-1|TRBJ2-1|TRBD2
CSVETTLNSGSEQFF
TGCAGCGTTGAGACAACCTTAAATAGCGGGAGTGAGCAGTTCTTC
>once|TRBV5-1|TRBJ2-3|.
CASSPEGDTQYF
TGCGCCAGCAGCCCGGAAGGGGATACGCAGTATTTT
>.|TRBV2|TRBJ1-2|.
CASSDFEFSGYTF
TGTGCCAGCAGTGATTTTGAGTTTTCGGGCTACACCTTC
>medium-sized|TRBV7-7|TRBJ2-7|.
CASSPGADYEQYF
TGTGCTAGCAGCCCCGGGGCGGATTACGAGCAGTACTTC
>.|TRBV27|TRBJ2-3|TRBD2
CASSLASGRNTQYF
TGTGCCAGCAGTTTAGCTAGCGGGAGAAATACGCAGTATTTT
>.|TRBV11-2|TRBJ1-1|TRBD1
CASSPRRQGPNTEAFF
TGTGCCAGCAGCCCCCGACGACAGGGGCCGAACACTGAAGCTTTCTTT
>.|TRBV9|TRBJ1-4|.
CASSPLTGPTNEKLFF
TGTGCCAGCAGCCCCTTAACAGGGCCAACTAATGAAAAACTGTTTTTT
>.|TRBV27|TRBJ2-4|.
CASRTGWDIQYF
TGTGCCAGCAGGACAGGATGGGACATTCAGTACTTC
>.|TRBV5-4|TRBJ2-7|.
CASSSTRGHEQYF
TGTGCCAGCAGCTCGACGAGGGGCCACGAGCAGTACTTC
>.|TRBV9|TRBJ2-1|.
CASSVDNSFQFF
TGTGCCAGCAGCGTAGACAACAGTTTCCAGTTCTTC
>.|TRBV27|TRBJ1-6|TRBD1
CASSLQRTGGNSPLHF
TGTGCCAGCAGTTTACAGAGGACAGGAGGTAATTCACCCCTCCACTTT
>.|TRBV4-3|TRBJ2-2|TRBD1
CASSQDRANTGELFF
TGCGCCAGCAGCCAGGACAGGGCGAACACCGGGGAGCTGTTTTTT
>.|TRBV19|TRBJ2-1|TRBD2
CASSPGGRGAYNEQFF
TGTGCCAGTAGTCCCGGCGGGAGGGGGGCTTACAATGAGCAGTTCTTC
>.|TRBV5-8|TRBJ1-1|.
CASSLVSVYTEAFF
TGTGCCAGCAGCTTGGTTTCGGTTTACACTGAAGCTTTCTTT
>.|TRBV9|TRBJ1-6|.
CASSVAYGRVSPLHF
TGTGCCAGCAGCGTAGCGTACGGCCGGGTTTCACCCCTCCACTTT
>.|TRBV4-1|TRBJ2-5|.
CASSQGGAGETQYF
TGCGCCAGCAGCCAAGGAGGGGCGGGAGAGACCCAGTACTTC
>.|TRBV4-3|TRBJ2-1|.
CASSQDPTGTNLDNEQFF
TGCGCCAGCAGCCAAGATCCGACGGGGACCAACCTCGACAATGAGCAGTTCTTC
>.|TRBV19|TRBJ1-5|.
CASSIREVISNQPQHF
TGTGCCAGTAGTATTAGGGAAGTGATTAGCAATCAGCCCCAGCATTTT
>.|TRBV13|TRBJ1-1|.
CASSSRTENTEAFF
TGTGCCAGCAGCTCCAGGACAGAGAACACTGAAGCTTTCTTT
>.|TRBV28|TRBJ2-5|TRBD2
CASSRTSGRTIRQETQYF
TGTGCCAGCAGTCGGACTAGCGGGAGAACGATAAGACAAGAGACCCAGTACTTC
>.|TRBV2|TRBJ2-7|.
CASLDQDRYEQYF
TGTGCCAGCTTGGACCAGGACCGGTACGAGCAGTACTTC
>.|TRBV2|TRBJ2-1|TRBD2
CASSLRGGLTYNEQFF
TGTGCCAGCAGTTTACGCGGGGGGCTCACCTACAATGAGCAGTTCTTC
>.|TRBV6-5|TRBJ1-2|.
CASSLNFEYGYTF
TGTGCCAGCAGTCTAAACTTTGAATATGGCTACACCTTC
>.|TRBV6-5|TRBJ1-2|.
CASSAPSEGRYGYTF
TGTGCCAGCAGTGCGCCTTCTGAGGGGAGGTATGGCTACACCTTC
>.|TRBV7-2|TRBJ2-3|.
CASSLGPGPPDTQYF
TGTGCCAGCAGCTTAGGTCCCGGACCCCCAGATACGCAGTATTTT
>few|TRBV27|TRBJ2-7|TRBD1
CASSSALGQVVDEQYF
TGTGCCAGCAGCTCCGCTCTAGGACAGGTGGTCGACGAGCAGTACTTC
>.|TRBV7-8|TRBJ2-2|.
CASSLGELFF
TGTGCCAGCAGCTTAGGGGAGCTGTTTTTT
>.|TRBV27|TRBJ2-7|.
CASRGAGLYEQYF
TGTGCCAGCAGGGGTGCGGGACTCTACGAGCAGTACTTC
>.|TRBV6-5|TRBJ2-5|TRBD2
CASRGSGSGETQYF
TGTGCCAGCAGGGGGAGCGGGAGTGGAGAGACCCAGTACTTC
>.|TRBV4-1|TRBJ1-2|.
CASSQDRHSNYGYTF
TGCGCCAGCAGCCAAGACAGGCATTCTAACTATGGCTACACCTTC
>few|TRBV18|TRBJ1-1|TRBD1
CASSPTGGTTIEAFF
TGTGCCAGCTCACCTACAGGGGGGACAACTATTGAAGCTTTCTTT
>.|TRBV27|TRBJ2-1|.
CASTGRRFNEQFF
TGTGCCAGCACGGGTCGAAGATTCAATGAGCAGTTCTTC
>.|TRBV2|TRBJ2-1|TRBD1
CASSDSRGISYNEQFF
TGTGCCAGCTCCGATTCCAGGGGGATCTCCTACAATGAGCAGTTCTTC
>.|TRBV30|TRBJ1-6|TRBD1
CAWSRKGDRGRGSPLHF
TGTGCCTGGAGTCGAAAGGGGGACAGGGGGCGTGGATCACCCCTCCACTTT
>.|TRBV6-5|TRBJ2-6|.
CASSDSGANVLTF
TGTGCCAGCAGCGACTCTGGGGCCAACGTCCTGACTTTC
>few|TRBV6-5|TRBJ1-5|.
CASSDGSNQPQHF
TGTGCCAGCAGTGACGGGAGCAATCAGCCCCAGCATTTT
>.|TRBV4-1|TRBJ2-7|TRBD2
CASSLGTSSYEQYF
TGCGCCAGCAGCCTAGGGACTAGCTCCTACGAGCAGTACTTC
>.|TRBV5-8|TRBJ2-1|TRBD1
CASSSETTGGDEQFF
TGTGCCAGCAGCTCGGAGACGACAGGGGGCGATGAGCAGTTCTTC
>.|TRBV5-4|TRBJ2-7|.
CASSSSSYEQYF
TGTGCCAGCAGCTCGTCCTCCTACGAGCAGTACTTC
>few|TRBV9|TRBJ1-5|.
CASSLGDSQPQHF
TGTGCCAGCAGCCTCGGGGATAGTCAGCCCCAGCATTTT
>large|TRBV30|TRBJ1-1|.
CAYRAYTEAFF
TGTGCCTATAGGGCTTACACTGAAGCTTTCTTT
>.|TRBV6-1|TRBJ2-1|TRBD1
CASTTDRVRNEQFF
TGTGCCAGCACAACGGACAGGGTCAGGAATGAGCAGTTCTTC
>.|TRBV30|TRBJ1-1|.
CAWSRGVRTEAFF
TGTGCCTGGAGTCGAGGGGTTCGGACTGAAGCTTTCTTT